The sequence of this T cell receptor beta chain was determined in a study of T cell responses to AZD1222 COVID-19 vaccine. Findings of the study overall: Among those given AZD1222, only six were seropositive at baseline.

This clone was seen only once. Its matching antigen is unknown. The V and J ends lost 7 bases and 0 bases respectively, with 10 bases between them. The length of the CDR3 is 13 residues. CDR1 is SNHLY and CDR2 is FYNNEI in the germline V gene. TCRdb's table, derived via immunoSEQ multiplex PCR, lists solely in-frame clones and lacks some. There are about 130,000 clones in the sample; 88% occur only once, and under 20% lies in the top ten. This sequence originates from an adult in good health. This specimen was peripheral blood, taken on day 0 of MenACWY control vaccination. The chain joins TRBV2 to TRBJ2-7; no clear D. This CDR3 reads CASNPRYSYEQYF. CDR3 bases: TGTGCCAGCAACCCCAGATACTCCTACGAGCAGTACTTC. Using reference TRBV2 and TRBJ2-7 for the parts outside the CDR3, the full variable domain is EPEVTQTPSHQVTQMGQEVILRCVPISNHLYFYWYRQILGQKVEFLVSFYNNEISEKSEIFDDQFSVERPDGSNFTLKIRSTKLEDSAMYFCASNPRYSYEQYFGPGTRLTVT.